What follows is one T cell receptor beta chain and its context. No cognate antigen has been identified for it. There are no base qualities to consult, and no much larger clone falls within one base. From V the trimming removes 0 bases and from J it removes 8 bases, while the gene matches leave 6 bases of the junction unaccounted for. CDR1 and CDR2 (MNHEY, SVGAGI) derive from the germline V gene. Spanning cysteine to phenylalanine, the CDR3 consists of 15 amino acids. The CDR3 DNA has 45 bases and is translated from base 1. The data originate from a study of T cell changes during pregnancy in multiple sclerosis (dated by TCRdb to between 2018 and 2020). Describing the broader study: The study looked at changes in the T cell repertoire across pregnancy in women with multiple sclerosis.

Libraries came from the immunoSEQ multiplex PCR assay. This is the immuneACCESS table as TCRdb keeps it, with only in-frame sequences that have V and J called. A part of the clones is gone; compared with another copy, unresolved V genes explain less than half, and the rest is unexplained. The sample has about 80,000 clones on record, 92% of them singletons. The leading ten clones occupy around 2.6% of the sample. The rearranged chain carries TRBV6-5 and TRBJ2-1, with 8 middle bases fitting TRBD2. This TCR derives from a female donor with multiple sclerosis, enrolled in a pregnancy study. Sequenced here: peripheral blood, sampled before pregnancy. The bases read TGTGCCAGCAGTTACTCATGGCTAGCGGGCGATGAGCAGTTCTTC. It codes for CASSYSWLAGDEQFF.